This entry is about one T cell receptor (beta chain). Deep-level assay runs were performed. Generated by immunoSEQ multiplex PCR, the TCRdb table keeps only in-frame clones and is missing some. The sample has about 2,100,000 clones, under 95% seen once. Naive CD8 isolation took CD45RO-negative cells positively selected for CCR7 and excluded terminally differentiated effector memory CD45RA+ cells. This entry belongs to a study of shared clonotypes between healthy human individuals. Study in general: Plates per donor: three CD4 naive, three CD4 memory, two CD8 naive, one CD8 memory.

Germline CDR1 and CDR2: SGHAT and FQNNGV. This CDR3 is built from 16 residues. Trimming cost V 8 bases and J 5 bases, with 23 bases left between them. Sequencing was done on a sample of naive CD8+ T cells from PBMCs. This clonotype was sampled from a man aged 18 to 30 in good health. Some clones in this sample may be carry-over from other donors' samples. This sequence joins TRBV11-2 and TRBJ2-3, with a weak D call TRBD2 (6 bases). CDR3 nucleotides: TGTGCCAGCCCCCCCGAGCGGGCCCTAACGGGAGATACGCAGTATTTT. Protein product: CASPPERALTGDTQYF.